These 9 T cell receptor beta chains share one sample of origin, sequenced in a study of CD8+ T cells in alopecia areata. Extraction and reverse transcription of RNA yielded cDNA as the sequencing template. Clones were sequenced by immunoSEQ multiplex PCR, and TCRdb holds only the in-frame ones, with some missing. The sample shows some 150,000 clones, roughly 50% of them seen only once. The sequences come from CD4+ T cells sorted from blood, collected at week 0. All receptors come from a human donor with alopecia areata.

V and J are TRBV10-3 and TRBJ1-2, with D perhaps TRBD1 (6 bases). Trimming took off 6 bases at V and 5 bases at J, with 13 bases between the two ends. There are 13 residues in the CDR3. The germline gives CDR1 ENHRY, CDR2 SYGVKD. CDR3 in amino acids: CAISPSGQYGYTF. For the CDR3, the DNA is TGTGCCATCAGCCCGTCTGGACAGTATGGCTACACCTTC.

This chain links TRBV5-4 with TRBJ1-2; D gene ambiguous. Between the trimmed V and J ends, which lost 0 bases and 4 bases, there was a span of 10 bases. Germline CDR1 and CDR2: SGHNT and YYREEE (reference sequence). The CDR3 contains 14 residues. CDR3 sequence reads: CASSLVEGTYGYTF. CDR3 nucleotide sequence: TGTGCCAGCAGCTTGGTCGAGGGAACCTATGGCTACACCTTC.

The gene calls are TRBV30 and TRBJ2-3; TRBD2 agrees at 11 bases. Per germline, CDR1 GTSNPN and CDR2 SVGIG (reference sequence). With 3 bases clipped from V and 4 bases from J, the junction kept 6 bases outside the gene matches. This CDR3 spans 15 amino acids. The CDR3 DNA is TGTGCCTGGAGGGCTAGCGGGGGGTGGGCAGATACGCAGTATTTT. Translated: CAWRASGGWADTQYF.

A single count supports this clone. The chain recombines TRBV4-1 with TRBJ2-4, with a weak D call TRBD2 (6 bases). This CDR3 region has 15 residues. Per germline, CDR1 MGHRA and CDR2 YSYEKL. The V end was cut by 1 base, the J end by 8 bases, with 15 bases between. CDR3 sequence reads: CASSQGEWGEDIQYF. Written as DNA, the CDR3 is TGCGCCAGCAGCCAAGGCGAATGGGGGGAGGACATTCAGTACTTC.

The table lists this clone with a few counts. The genes are TRBV5-1 and TRBJ2-7, with a weak D call TRBD1 (6 bases). The V end lost 0 bases, the J end lost 3 bases, and 13 bases lay between the germline ends. Germline CDR1 reads SGHRS; CDR2 reads YFSETQ. This CDR3 region has 15 residues. The CDR3 here is CASSLAPGTNYEQYF. The CDR3, as DNA: TGCGCCAGCAGCTTGGCCCCCGGGACAAACTACGAGCAGTACTTC.

There are a few counts of this clone. The rearrangement joins TRBV28 to TRBJ1-4; TRBD1 aligns across 7 bases. The CDR3 length is 13 residues. The germline CDR1 and CDR2 sequences are MDHEN and SYDVKM. V gave up 5 bases and J gave up 8 bases; unmatched junction bases: 5. The CDR3 bases are TGTGCCAGCAGTGCGCCGACAGGGGAAAAACTGTTTTTT. Its protein is CASSAPTGEKLFF.

The chain recombines TRBV9 with TRBJ2-2; possibly TRBD1 for D (5 bases). V shed 0 bases and J shed 5 bases, with 5 bases lying between them. This CDR3 region has 13 residues. Germline CDR1 reads SGDLS; CDR2 reads YYNGEE. The DNA of the CDR3 is TGTGCCAGCAGCGTAGGACAGACCGGGGAGCTGTTTTTT. The encoded protein is CASSVGQTGELFF.

The gene calls are TRBV30 and TRBJ2-1; D not resolved. The CDR3 length is 15 residues. The germline V and J ends were trimmed by 1 base and 2 bases, with 12 bases remaining between them. Germline CDR1 is GTSNPN and CDR2 is SVGIG (reference sequence). CDR3 sequence reads: CAWSGALKPYNEQFF. CDR3 sequence (DNA): TGTGCCTGGAGTGGGGCACTAAAACCCTACAATGAGCAGTTCTTC.

As to this clone: Its ends do not fully match the called genes, so a read error is possible. The rearrangement joins TRBV5-7 to TRBJ1-3; D not resolved. TRBV5-7 has ORF status, its function being uncertain. The CDR3 is 13 residues long. CDR3 region: CASSLERKGIRDF. In nucleotides, the CDR3 is TGTGCCAGCAGCTTGGAACGCAAGGGTATTAGAGATTTT.